The present TCR beta chain was sequenced within a study of Graves' ophthalmopathy and Graves' hyperthyroidism. Amplifying from RNA transcripts, the study obtained TCR beta CDR3 regions. The library came from an HTBI-primed first-round RT-PCR and a second-round multiplex PCR. TCRdb redid the calling of the multiplex PCR reads with MiXCR, one entry per CDR3 protein. The repertoire holds 660,000 or so distinct CDR3 sequences, with about 38% as singletons. Per germline, CDR1 MNHNY and CDR2 SVGAGI (reference sequence). Trimming removed 5 bases at V and 5 bases at J, with 12 bases between. This CDR3 has 13 residues. Concerning this clonotype itself: A much more abundant neighbour one base away suggests this may be a read error.

Other autoimmune diseases, uncontrolled infections, pregnancy and lactation each led to patient exclusion. Diagnosis relied on clinical symptoms, serum thyroxine, TRAb, thyroid ultrasound and orbital computed tomography. The source is an adult man with Graves' ophthalmopathy. The chain links TRBV6-6 to TRBJ2-5; D gene ambiguous. Sequenced sample: peripheral blood. DNA of the CDR3: TGTGCCAGCAGTCACGAGAAGTGGGAGACCCAGTACTTC. Amino acids: CASSHEKWETQYF.